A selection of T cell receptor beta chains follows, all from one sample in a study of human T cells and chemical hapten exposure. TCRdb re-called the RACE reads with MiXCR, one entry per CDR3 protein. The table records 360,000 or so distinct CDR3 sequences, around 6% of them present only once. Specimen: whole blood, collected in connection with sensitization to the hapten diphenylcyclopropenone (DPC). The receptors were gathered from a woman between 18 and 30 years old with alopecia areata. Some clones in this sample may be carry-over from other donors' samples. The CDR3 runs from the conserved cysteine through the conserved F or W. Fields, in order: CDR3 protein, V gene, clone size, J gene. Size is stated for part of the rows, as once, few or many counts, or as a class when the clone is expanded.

CDR3: CASSSRDGHYEQYF; V: TRBV7-2; size: many; J: TRBJ2-7
CDR3: CASSLERAGGYTF; V: TRBV27; size: -; J: TRBJ1-2
CDR3: CASTRSYEQYF; V: TRBV2; size: many; J: TRBJ2-7
CDR3: CASSLRESEAFF; V: TRBV7-9; size: many; J: TRBJ1-1
CDR3: CSVEVFQGSNTADTFF; V: TRBV29-1; size: -; J: TRBJ1-1
CDR3: CASTGGYEQYF; V: TRBV2; size: many; J: TRBJ2-7
CDR3: CASSQGAGSLQYF; V: TRBV14; size: few; J: TRBJ2-4
CDR3: CSVAQQGAPADTQYF; V: TRBV29-1; size: few; J: TRBJ2-3
CDR3: CSAKIPGTSITDTQYF; V: TRBV20-1; size: -; J: TRBJ2-3
CDR3: CASSLGTGGKLFF; V: TRBV11-1; size: -; J: TRBJ1-4
CDR3: CAISTTGGNQPQHF; V: TRBV10-3; size: many; J: TRBJ1-5
CDR3: CASSLGSLVLVVAPTTNEKLFF; V: TRBV7-6; size: many; J: TRBJ1-4
CDR3: CASSLTGTGANQPQHF; V: TRBV7-2; size: few; J: TRBJ1-5
CDR3: CASSTDRVAEKLFF; V: TRBV7-9; size: -; J: TRBJ1-4
CDR3: CASSPAGPSYNEQFF; V: TRBV9; size: -; J: TRBJ2-1
CDR3: CASSLAGGDTEAFF; V: TRBV12-3/TRBV12-4; size: -; J: TRBJ1-1
CDR3: CAISRLGEKLFF; V: TRBV10-3; size: many; J: TRBJ1-4